This T cell receptor (beta chain) was sequenced during a study of regulatory T cells in long-lasting Graves disease. At least ten counts were recorded for this clonotype. Time point meaning: newly diagnosed GD, antithyroid drugs for less than 3 months. PBMC RNA was the source of the TCR library. An endocrinology unit in Xi'an, China, supplied the patients. The authors drew approximately 9 milliliters of peripheral blood into EDTA tubes. J gave up 4 bases and V 2 bases, and 14 bases lay outside the gene matches. CDR3 length equals 19 residues. The germline V gene has CDR1 SGHTA and CDR2 FQGTGA. Building the TCR beta libraries relied on iRepertoire HTBI primers, and CDR3 regions underwent Arm-PCR. TCRdb reanalysed the multiplex PCR reads using MiXCR and keeps one entry per CDR3 protein. The sample consists of around 320,000 distinct CDR3 sequences, about a sixth of them appearing once. These sequences were also reported in another study, on T cells in Graves' hyperthyroidism and ophthalmopathy.

This receptor was identified in a man aged 35 to 55 with Graves disease. V gene TRBV7-3 combines with J gene TRBJ1-6; 7 nucleotides match TRBD1. Sample: peripheral blood mononuclear cells (PBMCs), taken at new diagnosis, from a patient treated with antithyroid drugs. The CDR3 sequence is CASSLGQAQPTQYNSPLHF. The CDR3 DNA reads TGTGCCAGCAGCTTAGGACAGGCGCAGCCAACCCAATATAATTCACCCCTCCACTTT.